Listed below are T cell receptor beta chains from one sample, sequenced in a study of T-cell reconstitution after alpha-beta-depleted transplantation in children. One entry per CDR3 protein, called by TCRdb with MiXCR from the PCR reads. The sample yields approximately 520,000 distinct CDR3 sequences, roughly 33% seen once. The material sequenced was PBMCs from the stem cell graft donor, taken from the stem cell graft. These receptors were obtained from a human donor who donated a stem cell graft to a child with aplastic anemia. CDR3s include the opening cysteine and the closing phenylalanine or tryptophan. Fields, in order: D gene, J gene, V gene, clone size, CDR3 DNA, CDR3 protein. D genes are given only for firm matches. A row's size may be missing; if present it is once, few, many or a size class.

TRBD2 | TRBJ2-3 | TRBV28 | . | TGTGCCAGCAGTTTAACGGCTAGCGGTGACACAGATACGCAGTATTTT | CASSLTASGDTDTQYF
. | TRBJ2-4 | TRBV7-2 | . | TGTGCCAGCAGCTTAGTTCCAAGAGTAGCCAAAAACATTCAGTACTTC | CASSLVPRVAKNIQYF
TRBD2 | TRBJ2-5 | TRBV28 | . | TGTGCCAGCAGCCCGGGGGGAGCCTGGGGGGAGACCCAGTACTTC | CASSPGGAWGETQYF
. | TRBJ2-3 | TRBV2 | . | TGTGCCAGCAGAGGTGTACAGGGACCAGATACGCAGTATTTT | CASRGVQGPDTQYF
TRBD2 | TRBJ2-3 | TRBV7-9 | few | TGTGCCAGCAGTGTCGGACTAGCGGGACCAGATACGCAGTATTTT | CASSVGLAGPDTQYF
TRBD1 | TRBJ1-5 | TRBV20-1 | few | TGCAGTGCTAGAGAGGGGACAGGGGGCAATCAGCCCCAGCATTTT | CSAREGTGGNQPQHF
. | TRBJ2-3 | TRBV7-9 | . | TGTGCCAGCAGCCGGGGGCCGGAGACAGATACGCAGTATTTT | CASSRGPETDTQYF
. | TRBJ1-1 | TRBV11-2 | . | TGTGCCAGCAGCTCCGAAGAGCTGCGACGTGGTACTGAAGCTTTCTTT | CASSSEELRRGTEAFF
. | TRBJ1-2 | TRBV12-3/TRBV12-4 | few | TGTGCCAGCAGGGGACTTAACCGGGACCTTCCTAACTATGGCTACACCTTC | CASRGLNRDLPNYGYTF
TRBD1 | TRBJ1-5 | TRBV28 | . | TGTGCCAGCAGTTCCCGGACAGGGCCGAGGCCCCAGCATTTT | CASSSRTGPRPQHF
. | TRBJ1-6 | TRBV4-1 | once | TGCGCCAGCAGCCAAGAAGCAAGGGTGGGTTCACCCCTCCACTTT | CASSQEARVGSPLHF
TRBD1 | TRBJ2-1 | TRBV29-1 | . | TGCAGCGTTGGACAGGGTGTCGAGCAGTTCTTC | CSVGQGVEQFF
. | TRBJ2-3 | TRBV4-2 | . | TGTGCCAGCAGCCAAGGTCACGAGACTAGCACAGATACGCAGTATTTT | CASSQGHETSTDTQYF
TRBD2 | TRBJ2-1 | TRBV27 | . | TGTGCCAGCAGACGAGCGGGAGTGGACCATGAGCAGTTCTTC | CASRRAGVDHEQFF
. | TRBJ2-5 | TRBV7-2 | few | TGTGCCAGCAGAAGGGGTGGGGGGGCGAGGAGCGAGACCCAGTACTTC | CASRRGGGARSETQYF
. | TRBJ2-6 | TRBV5-1 | few | TGCGCCAGCAGCCCGGACATCTCTGGGGCCAACGTCCTGACTTTC | CASSPDISGANVLTF
TRBD2 | TRBJ2-3 | TRBV20-1 | few | TGCAGTGCTAGACTAGCGGGAGGGCCTGGAGATACGCAGTATTTT | CSARLAGGPGDTQYF
. | TRBJ2-5 | TRBV18 | . | TGTGCCAGCTCACCACCCGGCAACCAAGAGACCCAGTACTTC | CASSPPGNQETQYF
. | TRBJ1-1 | TRBV20-1 | many | TGCAGTGCTAGAAAAGGGGTCACTGAAGCTTTCTTT | CSARKGVTEAFF